This T cell receptor (beta chain) is from a study of shared clonotypes between healthy human individuals. Overall study: The plates for each donor numbered three CD4 naive, three CD4 memory, two CD8 naive and one CD8 memory.

Replicate PCRs for sorted subsets used approximately 190 ng DNA; this equaled about 30,000 T cell genomes. Generated by immunoSEQ multiplex PCR, the TCRdb table keeps only in-frame clones and is missing some. The sample lists 700,000 or so clones, approximately 75% occurring once. This clone was detected only once. Antigen: not known. Study results and limitations: With a few donors compared, approximately 5% of naive CD4 clonotypes were shared. Larger richness was generally estimated for naive than memory subsets.

The sequence came from a woman in her twenties or thirties in good health. The sequenced sample was memory CD4+ T cells sorted from blood. Regarding subset: CD45RA-negative fraction.

CDR3 residues: CASSFPGTSALEETQYF. Here the CDR3 DNA reads TGTGCCAGCAGTTTCCCCGGGACTAGCGCCCTCGAGGAGACCCAGTACTTC. The chain has TRBV28 and TRBJ2-5; 10 nucleotides match TRBD2. Germline CDR1 reads MDHEN; CDR2 reads SYDVKM. This CDR3 is 17 amino acids long. Unmatched junction bases numbered 12, after V lost 3 bases and J lost 5 bases.